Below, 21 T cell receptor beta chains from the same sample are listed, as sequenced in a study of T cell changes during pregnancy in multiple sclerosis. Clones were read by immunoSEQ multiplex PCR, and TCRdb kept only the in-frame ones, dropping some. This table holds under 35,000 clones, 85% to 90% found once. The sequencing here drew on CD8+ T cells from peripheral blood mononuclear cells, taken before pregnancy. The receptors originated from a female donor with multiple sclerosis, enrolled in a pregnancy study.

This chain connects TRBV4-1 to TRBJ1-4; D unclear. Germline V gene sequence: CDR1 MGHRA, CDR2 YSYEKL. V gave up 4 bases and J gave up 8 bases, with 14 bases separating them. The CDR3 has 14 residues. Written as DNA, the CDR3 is TGCGCCAGCAGCCCTATACTACGTGGGGAAAAACTGTTTTTT. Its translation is CASSPILRGEKLFF.

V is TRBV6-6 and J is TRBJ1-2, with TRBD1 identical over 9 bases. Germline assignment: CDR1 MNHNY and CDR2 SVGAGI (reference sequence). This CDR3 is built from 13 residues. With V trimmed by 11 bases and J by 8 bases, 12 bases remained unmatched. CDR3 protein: CAFRTGTGKGYTF. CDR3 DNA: TGTGCCTTTAGAACCGGGACAGGGAAGGGCTACACCTTC.

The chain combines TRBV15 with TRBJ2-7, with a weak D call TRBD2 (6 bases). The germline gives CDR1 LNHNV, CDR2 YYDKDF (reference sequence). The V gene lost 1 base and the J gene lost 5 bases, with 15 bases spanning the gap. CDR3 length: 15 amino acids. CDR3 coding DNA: TGTGCCACCAGCAGAGGACACGGAGCGGGCGACGAGCAGTACTTC. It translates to CATSRGHGAGDEQYF.

CDR3 protein: CASSLWSVYEQYF. DNA of the CDR3: TGTGCCAGCAGCTTATGGTCGGTCTACGAGCAGTACTTC. This rearrangement joins TRBV11-2 to TRBJ2-7, with unresolved D. V lost 2 bases, J lost 3 bases, and 8 bases lay in between. Per the germline V gene, CDR1 is SGHAT and CDR2 is FQNNGV. The CDR3 contains 13 residues.

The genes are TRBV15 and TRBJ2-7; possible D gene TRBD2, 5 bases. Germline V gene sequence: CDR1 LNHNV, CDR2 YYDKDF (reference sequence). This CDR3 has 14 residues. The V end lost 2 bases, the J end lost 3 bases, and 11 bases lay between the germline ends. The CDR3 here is CATSRLAAHYEQYF. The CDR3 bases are TGTGCCACCAGCAGACTAGCCGCTCACTACGAGCAGTACTTC.

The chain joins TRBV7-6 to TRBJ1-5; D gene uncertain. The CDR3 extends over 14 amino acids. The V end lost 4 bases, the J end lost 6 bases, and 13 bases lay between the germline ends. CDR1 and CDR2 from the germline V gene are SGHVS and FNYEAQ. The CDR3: CASSSEASGQPQHF. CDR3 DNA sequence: TGTGCCAGCAGCTCCGAGGCGTCGGGTCAGCCCCAGCATTTT.

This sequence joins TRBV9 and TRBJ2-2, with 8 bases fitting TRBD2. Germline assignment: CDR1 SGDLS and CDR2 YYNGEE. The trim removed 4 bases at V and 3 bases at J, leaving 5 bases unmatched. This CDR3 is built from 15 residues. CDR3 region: CASSYGGGYTGELFF. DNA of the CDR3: TGTGCCAGCAGCTATGGCGGGGGGTACACCGGGGAGCTGTTTTTT.

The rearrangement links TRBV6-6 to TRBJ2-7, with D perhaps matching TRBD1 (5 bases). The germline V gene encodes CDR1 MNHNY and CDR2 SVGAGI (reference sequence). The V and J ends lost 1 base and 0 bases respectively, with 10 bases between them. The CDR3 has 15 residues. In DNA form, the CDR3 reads TGTGCCAGCAGTTACTTTACGGACATCTCCTACGAGCAGTACTTC. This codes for CASSYFTDISYEQYF.

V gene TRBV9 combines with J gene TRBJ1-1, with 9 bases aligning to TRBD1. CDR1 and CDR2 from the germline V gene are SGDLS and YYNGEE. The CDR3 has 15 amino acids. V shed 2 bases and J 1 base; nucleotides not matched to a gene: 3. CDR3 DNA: TGTGCCAGCAGCGTGATGACAGGGGGGAACACTGAAGCTTTCTTT. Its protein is CASSVMTGGNTEAFF.

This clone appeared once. CDR3 DNA sequence: TGTGCCAGCAGCTCATCTCTAGCAGGGGAGCTGTTTTTT. Residues: CASSSSLAGELFF. The rearrangement links TRBV5-6 to TRBJ2-2, with a weak D call TRBD2 (5 bases). The CDR3 extends over 13 amino acids. Germline values: CDR1 SGHDT, CDR2 YYEEEE. Deletions cut 3 bases from V and 8 bases from J, with 11 bases between.

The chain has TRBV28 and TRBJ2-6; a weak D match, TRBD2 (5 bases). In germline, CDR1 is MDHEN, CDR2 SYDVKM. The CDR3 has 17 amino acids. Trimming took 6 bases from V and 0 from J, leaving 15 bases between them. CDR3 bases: TGTGCCAGCAGCAGCACGGGGTCCAACTCTGGGGCCAACGTCCTGACTTTC. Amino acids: CASSSTGSNSGANVLTF.

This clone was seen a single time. The CDR3 DNA sequence: TGCGCCAGCAGTGAACGGTTCTCCTATAATTCACCCCTCCACTTT. It is translated as CASSERFSYNSPLHF. The V gene is TRBV10-2, the J gene TRBJ1-6; D is ambiguous. The length of the CDR3 is 15 residues. Germline assignment: CDR1 WSHSY and CDR2 SAAADI. Between the trimmed V and J ends, which lost 3 bases and 0 bases, there was a span of 6 bases.

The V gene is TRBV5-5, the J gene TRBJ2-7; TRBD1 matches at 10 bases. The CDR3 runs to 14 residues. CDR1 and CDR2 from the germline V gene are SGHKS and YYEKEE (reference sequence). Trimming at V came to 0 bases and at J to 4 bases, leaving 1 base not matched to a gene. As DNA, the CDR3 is TGTGCCAGCAGCTTGGTGGGACAGGGGTACGAGCAGTACTTC. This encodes CASSLVGQGYEQYF. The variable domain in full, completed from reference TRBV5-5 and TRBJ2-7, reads DAGVTQSPTHLIKTRGQQVTLRCSPISGHKSVSWYQQVLGQGPQFIFQYYEKEERGRGNFPDRFSARQFPNYSSELNVNALLLGDSALYLCASSLVGQGYEQYFGPGTRLTVT.

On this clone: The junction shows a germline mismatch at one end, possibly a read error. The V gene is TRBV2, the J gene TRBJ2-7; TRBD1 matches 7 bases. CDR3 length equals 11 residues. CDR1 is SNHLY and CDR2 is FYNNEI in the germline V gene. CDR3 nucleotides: TGTGCCAGCAGGGGGGACAGCCTAGGGGACTTC. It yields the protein CASRGDSLGDF.

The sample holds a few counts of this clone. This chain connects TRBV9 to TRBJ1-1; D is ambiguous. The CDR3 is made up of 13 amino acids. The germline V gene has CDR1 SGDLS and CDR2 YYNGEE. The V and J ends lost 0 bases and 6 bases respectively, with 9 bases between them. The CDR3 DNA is TGTGCCAGCAGCGTAGAGATGCGCGCTGAAGCTTTCTTT. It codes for CASSVEMRAEAFF.

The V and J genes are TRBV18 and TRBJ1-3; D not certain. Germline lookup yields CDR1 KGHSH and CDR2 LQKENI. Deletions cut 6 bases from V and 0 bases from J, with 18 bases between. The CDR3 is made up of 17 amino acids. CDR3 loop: CASSPSGGIISGNTIYF. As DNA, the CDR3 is TGTGCCAGCTCCCCCTCCGGAGGGATAATCTCTGGAAACACCATATATTTT.

In DNA form, the CDR3 reads TGTGCCAGCAGCCTTCCCGGGTTGAGGTCACCCCTCCACTTT. Translating gives CASSLPGLRSPLHF. V gene TRBV14 combines with J gene TRBJ1-6; D call uncertain. From germline, CDR1 is SGHDN and CDR2 FVKESK. V gave up 4 bases and J gave up 10 bases, with 14 bases separating them. The CDR3 extends over 14 amino acids.

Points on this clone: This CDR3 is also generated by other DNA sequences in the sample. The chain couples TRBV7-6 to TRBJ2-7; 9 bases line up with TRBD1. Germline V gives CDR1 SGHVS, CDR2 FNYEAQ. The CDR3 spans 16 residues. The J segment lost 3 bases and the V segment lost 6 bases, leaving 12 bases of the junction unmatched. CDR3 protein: CASSQGPGTGNYEQYF. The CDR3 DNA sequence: TGTGCCAGCAGTCAGGGGCCCGGGACAGGGAACTACGAGCAGTACTTC.

CDR3 bases: TGTGCCAGTAGTATAGGCTCAGGAATTATGAACACTGAAGCTTTCTTT. Amino acid sequence: CASSIGSGIMNTEAFF. The chain recombines TRBV19 with TRBJ1-1; D is uncertain. V was cut by 1 base and J by 0 bases, with 12 bases left in between. Germline CDR1 reads LNHDA; CDR2 reads SQIVND (reference sequence). The CDR3 is 16 amino acids. Using reference TRBV19 and TRBJ1-1 for the parts outside the CDR3, the full variable domain is DGGITQSPKYLFRKEGQNVTLSCEQNLNHDAMYWYRQDPGQGLRLIYYSQIVNDFQKGDIAEGYSVSREKKESFPLTVTSAQKNPTAFYLCASSIGSGIMNTEAFFGQGTRLTVV.

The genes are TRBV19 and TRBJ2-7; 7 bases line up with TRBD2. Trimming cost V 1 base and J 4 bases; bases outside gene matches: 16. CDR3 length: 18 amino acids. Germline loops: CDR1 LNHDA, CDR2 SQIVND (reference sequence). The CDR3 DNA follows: TGTGCCAGTAGTATAGGTGCGGGGGTAGCGACCCTACCTTACGAGCAGTACTTC. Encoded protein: CASSIGAGVATLPYEQYF.

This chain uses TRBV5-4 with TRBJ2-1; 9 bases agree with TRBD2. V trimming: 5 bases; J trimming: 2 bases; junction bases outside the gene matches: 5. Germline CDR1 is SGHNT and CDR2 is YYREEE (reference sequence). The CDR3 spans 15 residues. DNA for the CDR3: TGTGCCAGCAGGGGGAGCGGGGGGACCTACAATGAGCAGTTCTTC. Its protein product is CASRGSGGTYNEQFF.